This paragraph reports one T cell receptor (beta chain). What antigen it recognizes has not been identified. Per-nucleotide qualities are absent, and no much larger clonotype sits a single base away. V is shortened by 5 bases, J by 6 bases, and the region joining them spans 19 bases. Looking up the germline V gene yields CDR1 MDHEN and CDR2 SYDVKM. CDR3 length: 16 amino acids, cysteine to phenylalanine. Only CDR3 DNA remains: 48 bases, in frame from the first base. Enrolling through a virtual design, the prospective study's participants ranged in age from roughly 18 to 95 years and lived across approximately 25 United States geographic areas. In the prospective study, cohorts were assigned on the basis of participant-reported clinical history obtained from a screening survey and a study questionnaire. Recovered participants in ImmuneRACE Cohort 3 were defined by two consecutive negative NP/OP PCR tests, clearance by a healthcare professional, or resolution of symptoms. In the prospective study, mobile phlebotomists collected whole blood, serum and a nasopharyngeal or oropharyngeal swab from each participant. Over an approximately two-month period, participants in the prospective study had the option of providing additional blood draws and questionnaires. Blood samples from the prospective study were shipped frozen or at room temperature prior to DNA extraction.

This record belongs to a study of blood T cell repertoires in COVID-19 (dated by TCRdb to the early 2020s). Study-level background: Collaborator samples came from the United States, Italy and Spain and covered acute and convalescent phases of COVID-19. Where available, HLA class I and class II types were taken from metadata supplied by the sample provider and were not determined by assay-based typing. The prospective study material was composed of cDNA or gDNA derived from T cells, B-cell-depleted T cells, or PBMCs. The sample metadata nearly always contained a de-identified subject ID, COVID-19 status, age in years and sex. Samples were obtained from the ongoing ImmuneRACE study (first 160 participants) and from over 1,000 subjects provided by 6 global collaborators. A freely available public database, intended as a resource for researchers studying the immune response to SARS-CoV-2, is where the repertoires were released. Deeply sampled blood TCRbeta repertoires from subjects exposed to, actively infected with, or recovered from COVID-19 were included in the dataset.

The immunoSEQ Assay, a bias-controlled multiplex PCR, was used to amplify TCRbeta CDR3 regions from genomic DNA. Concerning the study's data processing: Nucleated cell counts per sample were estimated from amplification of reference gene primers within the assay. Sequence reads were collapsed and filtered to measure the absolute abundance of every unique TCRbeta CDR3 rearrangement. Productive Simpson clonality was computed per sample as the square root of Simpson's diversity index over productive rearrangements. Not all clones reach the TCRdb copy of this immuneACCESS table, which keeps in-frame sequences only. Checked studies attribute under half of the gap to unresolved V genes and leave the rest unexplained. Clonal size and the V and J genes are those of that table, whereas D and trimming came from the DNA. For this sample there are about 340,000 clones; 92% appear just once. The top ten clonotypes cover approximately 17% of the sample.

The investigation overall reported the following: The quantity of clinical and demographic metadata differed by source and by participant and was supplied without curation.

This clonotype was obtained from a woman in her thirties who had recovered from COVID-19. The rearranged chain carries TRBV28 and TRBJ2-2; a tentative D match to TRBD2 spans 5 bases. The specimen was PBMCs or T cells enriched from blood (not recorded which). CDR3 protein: CASSLSPTSLAGELFF. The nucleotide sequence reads TGTGCCAGCAGTCTCTCGCCCACTAGTTTGGCCGGGGAGCTGTTTTTT.